This TCR beta chain originates from a study of T cells in Graves' hyperthyroidism and ophthalmopathy. Across the study: Peripheral blood was collected at initial diagnosis, before any treatment.

The junction had 8 bases not matched to a gene; V was cut back by 0 bases and J by 10 bases. Germline V CDR1 and CDR2: SGHTA, FQGTGA. This CDR3 has 15 amino acids. TCR beta CDR3 region amplification was performed from RNA transcripts. TCR CDR3 underwent first-round RT-PCR with the HTBI primer set. TCRdb fed the multiplex PCR reads into MiXCR, producing one record per CDR3 protein. The sample contains approximately 410,000 distinct CDR3 sequences, 14% to 15% of which appear only once. This clonotype was observed at least ten times. Its specificity is not known. Ophthalmopathy patients had moderate-to-severe active disease, CAS ≥3, NOSPECS ≥4, and disease duration under 3 months. General study findings and limits: Separating ophthalmopathy from stable hyperthyroidism was achieved by a 13 V-J model.

The TCR was taken from a man aged 18 to 30 with Graves' ophthalmopathy. The sample taken for sequencing was blood. This rearrangement joins TRBV7-3 to TRBJ2-3; 9 bases agree with TRBD2. The CDR3 sequence: CASSLTTAGGRAQYF. CDR3 coding DNA: TGTGCCAGCAGCTTAACGACCGCGGGAGGGAGGGCGCAGTATTTT.